The entry below describes one T cell receptor beta chain. This clone was found once. It lacks a known antigen. Base-call qualities are not available, and no considerably larger clone is one nucleotide away. A distance of 18 bases separates the germline ends of V and J, which lose 4 bases and 8 bases respectively. Per the germline V gene, MDHEN is the CDR1 and SYDVKM is the CDR2. The CDR3 spans 15 residues, from the cysteine through the phenylalanine. Left in the record is the CDR3 DNA by itself, 45 bases read in frame from the first base. The CDR3 regions of human TCRbeta chains were subjected to immunosequencing. In the authors' own workflow: Repertoire TCRs were checked for matches against a reference library of SARS-CoV-2-specific TCRs that had been generated using the MIRA antigen-specificity platform. Breadth meant the fraction of unique TCRs that were SARS-CoV-2-associated, whereas depth meant the fraction of total T cells that were SARS-CoV-2-associated. Each spike-specific TCR was assigned to its reactive spike region and to a CD4 or CD8 class using the MIRA data. Log10-transformed breadth and depth values were compared by one-way ANOVA with Sidak's multiple comparisons tests. TCRdb obtained this table from immuneACCESS and retained in-frame rearrangements with V and J assigned. These tables miss some clones; where compared with another copy, unresolved V genes account for less than half of the shortfall, and the remainder is unexplained. V and J calls and clone size are those listed in that table; D and trimming were worked out from the DNA. Recorded for this sample are roughly 150,000 clones; less than 90% of them occurred a single time. The top ten constitute 6.9% of the sample.

The entry originates in a study of T cell responses to AZD1222 COVID-19 vaccine (dated by TCRdb to the early 2020s). In terms of the full investigation: A total of 230 or so trial participants underwent TCR sequencing, of whom 207 received two doses of AZD1222 and some 25 received two doses of the MenACWY control vaccine. Trial participants were enrolled by age into subgroups of 18-55, 56-69 and 70-plus years, and roughly 160, 29 and 62 TCR-sequenced participants, respectively, were included in these subgroups. What the work shows at the level of the full study, not this receptor alone: Reportedly, close to half of the unique spike-specific TCRs recognized epitopes lying outside the regions that are mutated in the B.1.351 and B.1.1.7 variants. Spike-specific TCR breadth and depth rose significantly after two AZD1222 doses compared with day 0 and with MenACWY recipients. The 56-69-year group was small, and its depth increase did not reach significance, likely because of low power. Conclusions about previously exposed vaccinees are limited because only a handful of AZD1222 recipients were SARS-CoV-2 seropositive at baseline. Because no samples from the day 14 peak response were available, repertoires could be characterized only after the peak T cell response. Participants were mostly white British and included more females than males, and it was suggested by the authors that clonal diversity may have been underestimated. CD4 TCRs associated with the vaccine covered the entire spike protein, and the dominant responses were in regions 160-218 and 743-854.

The sample's time point label is to be understood as: sample from adult after SARS-CoV-2 infection, after symptom onset. Two convalescent COVID-19 patients, sampled after symptom onset from adults with prior SARS-CoV-2 infection, were also TCR-sequenced for comparison. This receptor was taken from an adult who had recovered from COVID-19. The sample here was peripheral blood, taken after recovery from COVID-19. In this chain, TRBV28 is recombined with TRBJ1-3; matching of 5 bases hints at TRBD1 as the D gene. The DNA reads as follows: TGTGCCAGCAGTTCTTTAGCGGGGGGGGTTTACACCATATATTTT. This is translated as CASSSLAGGVYTIYF.